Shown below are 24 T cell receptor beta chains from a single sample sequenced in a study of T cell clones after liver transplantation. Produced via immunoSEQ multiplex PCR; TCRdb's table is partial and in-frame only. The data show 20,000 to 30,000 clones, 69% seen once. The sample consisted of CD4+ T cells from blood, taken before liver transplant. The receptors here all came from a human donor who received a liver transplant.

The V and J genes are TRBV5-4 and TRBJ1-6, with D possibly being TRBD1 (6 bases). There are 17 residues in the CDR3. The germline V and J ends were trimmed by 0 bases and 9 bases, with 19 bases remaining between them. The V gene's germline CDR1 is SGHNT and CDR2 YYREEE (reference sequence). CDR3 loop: CASSLGGAGGFASPLHF. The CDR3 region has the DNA TGTGCCAGCAGCTTGGGGGGGGCAGGCGGTTTTGCTTCACCCCTCCACTTT. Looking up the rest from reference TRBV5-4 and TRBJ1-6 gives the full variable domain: ETGVTQSPTHLIKTRGQQVTLRCSSQSGHNTVSWYQQALGQGPQFIFQYYREEENGRGNFPPRFSGLQFPNYSSELNVNALELDDSALYLCASSLGGAGGFASPLHFGNGTRLTVT.

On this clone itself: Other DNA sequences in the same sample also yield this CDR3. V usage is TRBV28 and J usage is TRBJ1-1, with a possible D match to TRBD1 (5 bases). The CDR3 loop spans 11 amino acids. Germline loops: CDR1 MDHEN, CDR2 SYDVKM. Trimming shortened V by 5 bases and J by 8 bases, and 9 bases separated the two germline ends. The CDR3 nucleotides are TGTGCCAGCAGTCTCCGGGGGGAAGCTTTCTTT. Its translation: CASSLRGEAFF.

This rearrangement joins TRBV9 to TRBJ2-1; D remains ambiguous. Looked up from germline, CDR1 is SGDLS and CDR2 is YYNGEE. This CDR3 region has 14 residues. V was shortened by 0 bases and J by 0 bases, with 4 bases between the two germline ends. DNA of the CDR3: TGTGCCAGCAGCGTAGCGGGCTCCTACAATGAGCAGTTCTTC. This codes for CASSVAGSYNEQFF.

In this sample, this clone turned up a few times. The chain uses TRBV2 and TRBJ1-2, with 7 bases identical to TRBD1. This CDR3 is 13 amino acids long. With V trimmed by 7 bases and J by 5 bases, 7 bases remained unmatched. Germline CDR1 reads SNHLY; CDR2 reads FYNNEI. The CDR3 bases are TGTGCCAGCATCACCGACAGGGATTATGGCTACACCTTC. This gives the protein CASITDRDYGYTF. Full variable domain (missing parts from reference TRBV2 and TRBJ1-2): EPEVTQTPSHQVTQMGQEVILRCVPISNHLYFYWYRQILGQKVEFLVSFYNNEISEKSEIFDDQFSVERPDGSNFTLKIRSTKLEDSAMYFCASITDRDYGYTFGSGTRLTVV.

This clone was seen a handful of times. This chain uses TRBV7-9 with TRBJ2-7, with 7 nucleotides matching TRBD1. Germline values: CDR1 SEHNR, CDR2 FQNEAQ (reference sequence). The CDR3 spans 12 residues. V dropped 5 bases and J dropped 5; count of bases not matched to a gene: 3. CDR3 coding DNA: TGTGCCAGCAGCCCCACAGGGGACGAGCAGTACGTC. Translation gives CASSPTGDEQYV.

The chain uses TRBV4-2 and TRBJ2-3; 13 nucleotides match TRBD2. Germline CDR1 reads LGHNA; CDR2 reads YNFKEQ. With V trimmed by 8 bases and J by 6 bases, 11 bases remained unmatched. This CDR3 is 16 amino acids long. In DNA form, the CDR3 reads TGTGCCAGCTCCCCTCTGAGGGGACTAGCGGGGGATACGCAGTATTTT. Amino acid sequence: CASSPLRGLAGDTQYF.

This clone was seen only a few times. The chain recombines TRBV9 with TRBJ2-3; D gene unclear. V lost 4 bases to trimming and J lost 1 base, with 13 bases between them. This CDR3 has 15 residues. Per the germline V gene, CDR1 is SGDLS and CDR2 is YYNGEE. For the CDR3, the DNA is TGTGCCAGCAGCTTAGGGTCTCTTGGCACAGATACGCAGTATTTT. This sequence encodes CASSLGSLGTDTQYF.

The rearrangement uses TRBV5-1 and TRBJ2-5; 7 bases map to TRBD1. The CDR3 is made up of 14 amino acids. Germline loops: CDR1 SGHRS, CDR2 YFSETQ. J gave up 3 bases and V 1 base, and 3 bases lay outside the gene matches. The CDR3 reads CASSLLGGEETQYF. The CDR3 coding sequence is TGCGCCAGCAGCTTGCTAGGGGGCGAAGAGACCCAGTACTTC.

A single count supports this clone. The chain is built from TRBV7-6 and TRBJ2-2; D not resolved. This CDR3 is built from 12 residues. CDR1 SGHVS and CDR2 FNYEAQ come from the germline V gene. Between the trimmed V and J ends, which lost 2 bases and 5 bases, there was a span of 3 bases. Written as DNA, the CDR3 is TGTGCCAGCAGCTTACAGACCGGGGAGCTGTTTTTT. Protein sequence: CASSLQTGELFF.

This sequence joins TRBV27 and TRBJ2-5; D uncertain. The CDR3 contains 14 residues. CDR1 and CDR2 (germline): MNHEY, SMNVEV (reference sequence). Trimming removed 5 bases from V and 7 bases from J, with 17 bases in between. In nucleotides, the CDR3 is TGTGCCAGCAGTGCCTCTAGTACCATCGGGACCCAGTACTTC. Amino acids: CASSASSTIGTQYF.

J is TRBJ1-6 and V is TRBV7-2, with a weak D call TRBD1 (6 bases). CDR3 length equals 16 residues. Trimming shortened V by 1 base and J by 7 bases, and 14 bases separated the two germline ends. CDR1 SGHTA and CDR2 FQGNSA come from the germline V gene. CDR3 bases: TGTGCCAGCAGCTTAGGCGGGGGCCAAATCAATTCACCCCTCCACTTT. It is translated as CASSLGGGQINSPLHF.

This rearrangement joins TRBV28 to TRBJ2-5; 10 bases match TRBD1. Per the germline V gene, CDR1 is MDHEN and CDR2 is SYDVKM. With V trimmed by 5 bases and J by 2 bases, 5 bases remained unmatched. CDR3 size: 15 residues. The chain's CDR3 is CASSIPGQGQETQYF. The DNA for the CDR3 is TGTGCCAGCAGTATACCGGGACAGGGGCAAGAGACCCAGTACTTC.

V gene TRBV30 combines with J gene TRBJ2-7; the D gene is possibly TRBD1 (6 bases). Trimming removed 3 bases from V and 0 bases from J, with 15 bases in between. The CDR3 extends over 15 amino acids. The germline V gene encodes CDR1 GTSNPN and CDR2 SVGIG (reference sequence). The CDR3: CAWSNLGQNSYEQYF. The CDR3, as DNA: TGTGCCTGGAGCAACCTCGGACAGAACTCCTACGAGCAGTACTTC.

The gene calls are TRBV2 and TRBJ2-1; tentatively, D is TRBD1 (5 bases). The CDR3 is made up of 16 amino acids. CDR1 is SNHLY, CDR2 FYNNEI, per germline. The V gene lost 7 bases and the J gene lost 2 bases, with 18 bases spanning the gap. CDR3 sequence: CASKDSGAYTYNEQFF. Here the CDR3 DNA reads TGTGCCAGCAAGGATAGTGGGGCTTACACCTACAATGAGCAGTTCTTC.

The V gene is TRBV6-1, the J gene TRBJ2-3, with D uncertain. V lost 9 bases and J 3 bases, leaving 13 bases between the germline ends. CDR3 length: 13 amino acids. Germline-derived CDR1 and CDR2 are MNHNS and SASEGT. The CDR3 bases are TGTGCCAGTGGTCGGCAGCCAACAGATACGCAGTATTTT. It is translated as CASGRQPTDTQYF.

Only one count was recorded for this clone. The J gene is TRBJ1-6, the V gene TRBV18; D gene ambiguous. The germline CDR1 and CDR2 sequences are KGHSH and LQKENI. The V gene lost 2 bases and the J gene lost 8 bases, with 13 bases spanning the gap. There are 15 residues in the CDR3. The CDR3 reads CASSPSGHRDSPLHF. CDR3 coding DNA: TGTGCCAGCTCACCATCGGGCCATAGGGATTCACCCCTCCACTTT.

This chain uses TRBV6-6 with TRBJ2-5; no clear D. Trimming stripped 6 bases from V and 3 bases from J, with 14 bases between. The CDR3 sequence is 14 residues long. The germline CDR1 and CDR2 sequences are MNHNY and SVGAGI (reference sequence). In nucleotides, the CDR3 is TGTGCCAGCAGCCCCGTCAGCTCGAAAGAGACCCAGTACTTC. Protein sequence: CASSPVSSKETQYF.

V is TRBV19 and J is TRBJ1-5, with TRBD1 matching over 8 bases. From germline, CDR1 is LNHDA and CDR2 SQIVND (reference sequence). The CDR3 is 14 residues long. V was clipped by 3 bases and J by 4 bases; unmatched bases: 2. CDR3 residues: CASSIRQGNQPQHF. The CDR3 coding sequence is TGTGCCAGTAGTATCCGACAGGGGAATCAGCCCCAGCATTTT. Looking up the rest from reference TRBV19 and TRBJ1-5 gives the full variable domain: DGGITQSPKYLFRKEGQNVTLSCEQNLNHDAMYWYRQDPGQGLRLIYYSQIVNDFQKGDIAEGYSVSREKKESFPLTVTSAQKNPTAFYLCASSIRQGNQPQHFGDGTRLSIL.

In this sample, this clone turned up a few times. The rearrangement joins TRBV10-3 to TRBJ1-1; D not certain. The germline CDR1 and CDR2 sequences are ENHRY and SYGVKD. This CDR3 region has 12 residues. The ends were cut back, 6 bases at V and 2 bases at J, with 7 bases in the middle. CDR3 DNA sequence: TGTGCCATCAGCGACGGTAACACTGAAGCTTTCTTT. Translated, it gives CAISDGNTEAFF.

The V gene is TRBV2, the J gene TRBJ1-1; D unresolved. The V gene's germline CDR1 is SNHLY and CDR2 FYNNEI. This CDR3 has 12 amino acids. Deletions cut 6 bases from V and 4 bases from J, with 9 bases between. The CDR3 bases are TGTGCCAGCAGGGACCAGAGCACTGAAGCTTTCTTT. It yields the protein CASRDQSTEAFF.

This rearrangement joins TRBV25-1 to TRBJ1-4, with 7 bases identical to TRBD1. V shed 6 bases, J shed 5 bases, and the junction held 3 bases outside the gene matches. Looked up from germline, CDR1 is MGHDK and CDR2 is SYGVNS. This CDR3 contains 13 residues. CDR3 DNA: TGTGCCAGCAGGGGACAGATAAATGAAAAACTGTTTTTT. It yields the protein CASRGQINEKLFF.

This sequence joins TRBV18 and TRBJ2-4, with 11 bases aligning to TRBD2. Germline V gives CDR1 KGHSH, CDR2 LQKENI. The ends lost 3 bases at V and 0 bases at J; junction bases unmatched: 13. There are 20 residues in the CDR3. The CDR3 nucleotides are TGTGCCAGCTCACCGTGGAATGGTCTAGCGGGGGGCCTAGCCAAAAACATTCAGTACTTC. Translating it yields CASSPWNGLAGGLAKNIQYF.

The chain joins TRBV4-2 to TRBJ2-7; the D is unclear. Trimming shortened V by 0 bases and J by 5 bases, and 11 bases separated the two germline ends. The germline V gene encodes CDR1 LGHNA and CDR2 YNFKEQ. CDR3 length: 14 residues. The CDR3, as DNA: TGTGCCAGCAGCCAAGACCACCACGCAAACGAGCAGTACTTC. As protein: CASSQDHHANEQYF.

Here the CDR3 DNA reads TGTGCCAGCAGCTTAGATACCAGGGCGGTCTACGAGCAGTACTTC. It is translated as CASSLDTRAVYEQYF. The chain couples TRBV7-9 to TRBJ2-7; tentative D call: TRBD1 (5 bases). This CDR3 has 15 residues. Trimming took off 1 base at V and 3 bases at J, with 13 bases between the two ends. CDR1 SEHNR and CDR2 FQNEAQ come from the germline V gene (reference sequence).